This T cell receptor beta chain was captured by sequencing in a study of cytomegalovirus exposure and HLA in healthy donors. Sequencing used immunoSEQ multiplex PCR; TCRdb keeps in-frame clones, though not all of them. The data hold 150,000 to 200,000 clones, with 87% observed a single time. The CDR3 has 15 residues. Germline CDR1 and CDR2: SGDLS and YYNGEE. Trimming removed 3 bases from V and 3 bases from J; junction bases left unmatched: 7. This sequence was found in a woman aged 25 to 39 in good health and CMV-seronegative. The chain is built from TRBV9 and TRBJ2-3; 7 nucleotides align to TRBD1. Input material: PBMCs. The CDR3 here is CASSAGTAKTDTQYF. The CDR3 DNA is TGTGCCAGCAGCGCCGGGACAGCAAAGACAGATACGCAGTATTTT. Full variable domain (remainder filled in from reference TRBV9 and TRBJ2-3): DSGVTQTPKHLITATGQRVTLRCSPRSGDLSVYWYQQSLDQGLQFLIQYYNGEERAKGNILERFSAQQFPDLHSELNLSSLELGDSALYFCASSAGTAKTDTQYFGPGTRLTVL.